This T cell receptor beta chain comes out of a study of shared T cell receptors in the human thymus. Method: immunoSEQ multiplex PCR; TCRdb's copy keeps in-frame clones and lacks some. The table has 550,000 to 800,000 clones, approximately 83% seen once; the top ten hold roughly 0.01%. CDR1 and CDR2 from the germline V gene are MNHNS and SASEGT. Trimming took 3 bases from V and 0 from J; bases not matched to a gene: 7. There are 17 residues in the CDR3. This clone showed up just a few times. This sample was also put to use in a study of human thymus T cells. That investigation notes: Donors were healthy Finnish infants having corrective surgery for congenital heart defects. Thymic tissue was derived from resections collected during corrective heart surgery. Apparent bias marked the V and J gene usage of thymic and blood repertoires. Unrelated people showed highly overlapping thymic repertoires, related research reported.

Sequencing input: thymocytes. The rearrangement joins TRBV6-1 to TRBJ1-5; TRBD1 matches 8 bases. This TCR came from a girl under three years old with a congenital heart defect. CDR3 sequence reads: CASSDRQGYHSNQPQHF. For the CDR3, the DNA is TGTGCCAGCAGTGATCGACAGGGGTATCATAGCAATCAGCCCCAGCATTTT.